The 2 T cell receptor beta chains listed next were all sequenced from one sample in a study of T cell clones after liver transplantation. TCRdb's table, derived via immunoSEQ multiplex PCR, lists solely in-frame clones and lacks some. The sample has 20,000 to 25,000 clones; about 83% are singletons. Here the sequenced sample was CD8+ T cells from blood, taken around 4.5 years after liver transplant. These receptors were taken from a human patient who received a liver transplant. Some T cells may be the graft donor's.

This clone showed up just once. The V and J genes are TRBV10-3 and TRBJ1-5; the D is unclear. Trimming took 2 bases from V and 1 from J, leaving 6 bases between them. The V gene's germline CDR1 is ENHRY and CDR2 SYGVKD. The CDR3 extends over 14 amino acids. The CDR3 region is CAISEGVSNQPQHF. The CDR3 DNA follows: TGTGCCATCAGTGAGGGGGTGAGCAATCAGCCCCAGCATTTT.

V and J are TRBV18 and TRBJ2-7, with 12 bases fitting TRBD1. The CDR3 sequence is 16 residues long. V shed 4 bases, J shed 6 bases, and the junction held 10 bases outside the gene matches. Germline CDR1 KGHSH, CDR2 LQKENI. CDR3 in DNA: TGTGCCAGCTCACTGGGGACAGGGGGCCTTGAGGGCGAGCAGTACTTC. Translated, it gives CASSLGTGGLEGEQYF.